Each of the 18 T cell receptor beta chains below was sequenced from the same sample in a study of blood T cell repertoires in COVID-19. Produced via immunoSEQ multiplex PCR; TCRdb's table is partial and in-frame only. The repertoire holds around 700,000 clones, with over 80% as singletons. The sequenced sample was peripheral blood. The receptors were gathered from a woman aged 18-29 years with acute or convalescent COVID-19.

This clone showed up just once. This chain links TRBV9 with TRBJ1-3; D gene uncertain. Germline loops: CDR1 SGDLS, CDR2 YYNGEE. The CDR3 contains 15 residues. The V end was cut by 3 bases, the J end by 0 bases, with 10 bases between. DNA for the CDR3: TGTGCCAGCAGCGCGTTGGCCCTCTCTGGAAACACCATATATTTT. It translates to CASSALALSGNTIYF.

The V gene is TRBV4-1, the J gene TRBJ1-1; TRBD1 is a possible D gene (5 bases). V was shortened by 6 bases and J by 11 bases, with 16 bases between the two germline ends. The CDR3 covers 12 residues. Germline CDR1 and CDR2: MGHRA and YSYEKL. DNA of the CDR3: TGCGCCAGCAGGGGACTAATCGGGATGGCTTTCTTT. Residues: CASRGLIGMAFF.

The chain carries TRBV30 and TRBJ1-2; TRBD1 matches 9 bases. This CDR3 has 15 residues. With 4 bases clipped from V and 6 bases from J, the junction kept 12 bases outside the gene matches. CDR1 and CDR2 (germline): GTSNPN, SVGIG (reference sequence). CDR3 DNA sequence: TGTGCCTGGACCGGCGGGACAGGGAATAATAATGGCTACACCTTC. It encodes CAWTGGTGNNNGYTF.

This clone was seen a single time. The chain is built from TRBV6-4 and TRBJ2-3, with 11 bases matching TRBD2. Germline values: CDR1 MRHNA, CDR2 SNTAGT. This CDR3 has 14 residues. Germline trimming cut 3 bases from V and 4 bases from J; bases unmatched to any gene: 0. The CDR3 DNA is TGTGCCAGCAGTGAGGGACTAGCGGCAGATACGCAGTATTTT. Encoded protein: CASSEGLAADTQYF.

The V gene is TRBV2, the J gene TRBJ1-2; 7 positions match TRBD1. V trimming: 4 bases; J trimming: 5 bases; junction bases outside the gene matches: 4. Germline V lookup: CDR1 SNHLY, CDR2 FYNNEI. The CDR3 runs 13 residues. CDR3 region: CASSGQGVYGYTF. DNA for the CDR3: TGTGCCAGCAGTGGACAGGGTGTATATGGCTACACCTTC.

The V and J genes are TRBV28 and TRBJ2-1, with 8 bases fitting TRBD1. J gave up 10 bases and V 4 bases, and 15 bases lay outside the gene matches. There are 16 residues in the CDR3. Germline assignment: CDR1 MDHEN and CDR2 SYDVKM. Written as DNA, the CDR3 is TGTGCCAGCAGTTCCACACTTGGACAGGGAAGGGACGAGCAGTTCTTC. It encodes CASSSTLGQGRDEQFF.

This clone came up once. The genes are TRBV5-4 and TRBJ1-2, with 9 bases that match TRBD1. This CDR3 spans 14 amino acids. J lost 6 bases, V lost 4 bases, and 7 bases had no gene match. CDR1 and CDR2 (germline): SGHNT, YYREEE (reference sequence). CDR3 region: CASSPRQGEDGYTF. The CDR3 DNA reads as TGTGCCAGCAGCCCTAGACAGGGGGAGGATGGCTACACCTTC. Full variable domain (rest looked up from reference TRBV5-4 and TRBJ1-2): ETGVTQSPTHLIKTRGQQVTLRCSSQSGHNTVSWYQQALGQGPQFIFQYYREEENGRGNFPPRFSGLQFPNYSSELNVNALELDDSALYLCASSPRQGEDGYTFGSGTRLTVV.

This rearrangement joins TRBV3-1 (or the pseudogene TRBV3-2) to TRBJ2-1; 8 bases map to TRBD2. This CDR3 contains 16 residues. The V gene end was trimmed by 0 bases and the J gene end by 9 bases; junction bases not matched to a gene: 10. The germline V gene encodes CDR1 LGHDT and CDR2 YNNKEL (reference sequence). For the CDR3, the DNA is TGTGCCAGCAGCCAAGAACTGGGGCTAGCGGGCGGTGAGCAGTTCTTC. Translation gives CASSQELGLAGGEQFF.

This clone was detected once. The V and J genes are TRBV19 and TRBJ2-7; D unclear. Germline values: CDR1 LNHDA, CDR2 SQIVND (reference sequence). V lost 3 bases and J 6 bases, leaving 15 bases between the germline ends. There are 14 residues in the CDR3. In nucleotides, the CDR3 is TGTGCCAGTAGTATCCGGGTAGGATTCACCGAGCAGTACTTC. Its protein is CASSIRVGFTEQYF.

The chain employs TRBV3-1 (or the pseudogene TRBV3-2) and TRBJ2-5; 7 nucleotides agree with TRBD1. The CDR3 is made up of 17 amino acids. Germline values: CDR1 LGHDT, CDR2 YNNKEL (reference sequence). Losses at the gene ends were 2 bases for V and 5 bases for J; bases not matched to a gene: 14. For the CDR3, the DNA is TGTGCCAGCAGCCAACGGCTGTTCGGGAAGACAGGGGAGACCCAGTACTTC. Encoded protein: CASSQRLFGKTGETQYF.

This clone appeared many times. The chain joins TRBV5-5 to TRBJ2-7; 10 nucleotides agree with TRBD1. The ends lost 4 bases at V and 4 bases at J; junction bases unmatched: 11. The CDR3 covers 16 residues. CDR1 is SGHKS, CDR2 YYEKEE, per germline (reference sequence). The CDR3 region is CASSVTVGQGRYEQYF. Written as DNA, the CDR3 is TGTGCCAGCAGCGTTACCGTGGGACAGGGGAGATACGAGCAGTACTTC.

This chain uses TRBV5-1 with TRBJ1-3; 9 bases agree with TRBD1. With V trimmed by 5 bases and J by 2 bases, 5 bases remained unmatched. The CDR3 has 15 residues. Germline loops: CDR1 SGHRS, CDR2 YFSETQ. The CDR3 is CASRDRGSPGNTIYF. The DNA for the CDR3 is TGCGCCAGCAGAGACAGGGGGTCCCCTGGAAACACCATATATTTT.

This clone has just a few counts. This rearrangement joins TRBV15 to TRBJ1-3; no definite D call. V was cut by 5 bases and J by 4 bases, with 9 bases left in between. Germline V gene data show CDR1 as LNHNV and CDR2 as YYDKDF (reference sequence). This CDR3 is 13 amino acids long. The CDR3 region is CATSVQIGNTIYF. The DNA of the CDR3 is TGTGCCACCAGCGTCCAGATCGGAAACACCATATATTTT.

This rearrangement joins TRBV12-3 or TRBV12-4 to TRBJ1-1; 10 nucleotides agree with TRBD1. V dropped 4 bases and J dropped 8; count of bases not matched to a gene: 4. The CDR3 consists of 13 residues. DNA of the CDR3: TGTGCCAGCAGTTCCCCGGGACAGGGGGAAGCTTTCTTT. Its translation: CASSSPGQGEAFF.

The chain recombines TRBV4-3 with TRBJ1-1, with 7 bases that match TRBD1. CDR1 and CDR2 (germline): LGHNA, YSLEER. The J segment lost 3 bases and the V segment lost 0 bases, leaving 1 base of the junction unmatched. The CDR3 is 14 amino acids. CDR3 in amino acids: CASSQDTGDTEAFF. The CDR3 region has the DNA TGCGCCAGCAGCCAAGATACAGGGGACACTGAAGCTTTCTTT.

This clone was recorded only once. The rearrangement links TRBV15 to TRBJ2-3, with D tentatively TRBD1 (5 bases). The CDR3 is made up of 13 amino acids. V shed 3 bases and J shed 1 base, with 5 bases lying between them. Germline V gene lookup returns CDR1 LNHNV and CDR2 YYDKDF (reference sequence). The DNA of the CDR3 is TGTGCCACCAGCAGGACAGGCACAGATACGCAGTATTTT. This codes for CATSRTGTDTQYF.

The chain has TRBV19 and TRBJ1-2, with D possibly TRBD1 on 6 matching bases. The V end lost 7 bases, the J end lost 5 bases, and 14 bases lay between the germline ends. The CDR3 is 13 residues long. The germline gives CDR1 LNHDA, CDR2 SQIVND (reference sequence). CDR3 nucleotides: TGTGCCAGTACCGAGACAGGCGGGTATGGCTACACCTTC. Residues: CASTETGGYGYTF.

V and J are TRBV3-1 (or the pseudogene TRBV3-2) and TRBJ2-7; D is unclear. The germline gives CDR1 LGHDT, CDR2 YNNKEL (reference sequence). V lost 1 base and J lost 2, with 12 bases in between. The CDR3 runs 15 residues. The CDR3 is CASSQGNRLAYEQYF. DNA of the CDR3: TGTGCCAGCAGCCAAGGAAACCGCCTAGCCTACGAGCAGTACTTC.